This T cell receptor beta chain was found in a study of T cells in Graves' hyperthyroidism and ophthalmopathy. The length of the CDR3 is 12 residues. The V and J ends lost 3 bases and 7 bases respectively, with 13 bases between them. Germline assignment: CDR1 SQVTM and CDR2 ANQGSEA. This clonotype was detected many times. TCR beta CDR3 region amplification was performed from RNA transcripts. During a first-round RT-PCR of the TCR CDR3, the HTBI primer set was used. TCRdb re-called the multiplex PCR reads through MiXCR, storing one row per CDR3 protein. The sample holds approximately 370,000 distinct CDR3 sequences, approximately 17% seen once.

The sequence was collected from a woman aged 30 to 39 with Graves' hyperthyroidism that later progressed to Graves' ophthalmopathy. The chain employs TRBV29-1 and TRBJ2-7; perhaps TRBD2 as D (7 bases). The sample was blood. The CDR3 nucleotides are TGCAGCGTTGACGTAAGGGGGGGGGAGCAGTACTTC. Residues: CSVDVRGGEQYF.